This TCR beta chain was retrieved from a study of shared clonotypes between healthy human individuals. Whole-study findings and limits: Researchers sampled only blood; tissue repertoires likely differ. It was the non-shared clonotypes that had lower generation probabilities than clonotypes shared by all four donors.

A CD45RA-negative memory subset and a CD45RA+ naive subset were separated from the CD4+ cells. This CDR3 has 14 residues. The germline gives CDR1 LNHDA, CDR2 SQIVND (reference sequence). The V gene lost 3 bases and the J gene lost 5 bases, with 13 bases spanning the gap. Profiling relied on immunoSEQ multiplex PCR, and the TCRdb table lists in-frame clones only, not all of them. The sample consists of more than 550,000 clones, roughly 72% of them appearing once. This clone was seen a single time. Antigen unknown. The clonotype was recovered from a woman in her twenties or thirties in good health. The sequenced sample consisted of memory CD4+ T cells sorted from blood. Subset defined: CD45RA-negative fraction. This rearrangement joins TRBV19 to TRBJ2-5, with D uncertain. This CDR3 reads CASSMYDLAETQYF. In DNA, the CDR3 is TGTGCCAGTAGTATGTATGACTTGGCGGAGACCCAGTACTTC.